The rows below give T cell receptor beta chains drawn from one sample of a study of blood T cell repertoires in COVID-19. TCRdb's table, derived via immunoSEQ multiplex PCR, lists solely in-frame clones and lacks some. The data contain about 300,000 clones, 75% to 95% of them singletons. Sample: PBMCs or T cells enriched from blood (not recorded which). All receptors derive from a woman in her 30s who had recovered from COVID-19. Both conserved end residues are part of each CDR3. The D gene is left open where the match is weak. Clone size is not always given. Where it is, it says once, few, many or a class for expanded clones.

>.|TRBJ2-7|TRBV19|TRBD2
CASSKPGTSVFHEQYF
TGTGCCAGTAGTAAACCCGGGACTAGCGTATTCCACGAGCAGTACTTC
>.|TRBJ1-2|TRBV11-2|.
CASSPPGTSFYGYTF
TGTGCCAGCAGCCCCCCCGGTACGAGCTTCTATGGCTACACCTTC
>.|TRBJ2-7|TRBV7-2|.
CASSSSSVEQYF
TGTGCCAGCAGCTCTTCTAGTGTCGAGCAGTACTTC
>once|TRBJ1-3|TRBV28|.
CASTESYSGNTIYF
TGTGCCAGCACTGAATCCTACTCTGGAAACACCATATATTTT
>.|TRBJ2-3|TRBV7-9|TRBD1
CASSLQTGAGDTQYF
TGTGCCAGCAGCCTACAGACAGGGGCGGGGGATACGCAGTATTTT
>.|TRBJ2-1|TRBV11-2|TRBD1
CASTRRWDRRNNEQFF
TGTGCCAGCACCAGACGTTGGGACAGGCGCAATAATGAGCAGTTCTTC
>.|TRBJ1-3|TRBV11-2|TRBD1
CASSTGGTGNTIYF
TGTGCCAGCAGCACAGGGGGTACTGGAAACACCATATATTTT
>.|TRBJ1-2|TRBV4-2|.
CASSQEAGARTNYGYTF
TGTGCCAGCAGCCAAGAGGCAGGGGCGAGAACTAACTATGGCTACACCTTC
>.|TRBJ2-7|TRBV7-2|TRBD2
CASSTGLAGGAYEQYF
TGTGCCAGCAGCACGGGACTAGCGGGAGGGGCCTACGAGCAGTACTTC
>.|TRBJ2-1|TRBV7-2|TRBD2
CASSYTSGQYNEQFF
TGTGCCAGCAGCTACACTAGCGGGCAATACAATGAGCAGTTCTTC
>.|TRBJ1-5|TRBV11-2|.
CASSLVPPPKPQHF
TGTGCCAGCAGCTTAGTCCCCCCACCTAAGCCCCAGCATTTT
>.|TRBJ2-1|TRBV5-1|TRBD1
CASSGTGRSYNEQFF
TGCGCCAGCAGCGGGACAGGGAGGTCCTACAATGAGCAGTTCTTC
>.|TRBJ1-1|TRBV3-1/TRBV3-2|.
CASSQAGNTEAFF
TGTGCCAGCAGCCAAGCGGGGAACACTGAAGCTTTCTTT
>.|TRBJ2-3|TRBV20-1|.
CSGPGTDTQYF
TGCAGTGGGCCCGGGACAGATACGCAGTATTTT
>.|TRBJ1-4|TRBV7-3|TRBD1
CASSPGTGLNEKLFF
TGTGCCAGCAGCCCCGGGACAGGGCTTAATGAAAAACTGTTTTTT
>.|TRBJ2-3|TRBV18|.
CASSPPDGHKGYTQYF
TGTGCCAGCTCACCCCCCGACGGGCACAAGGGGTACACGCAGTATTTT
>.|TRBJ2-5|TRBV5-6|.
CASSYQDMGKETQYF
TGTGCCAGCAGCTACCAGGATATGGGTAAAGAGACCCAGTACTTC
>once|TRBJ2-2|TRBV29-1|TRBD1
CSVGRFGTGGSGELFF
TGCAGCGTTGGAAGGTTTGGGACAGGGGGATCCGGGGAGCTGTTTTTT
>.|TRBJ2-5|TRBV19|TRBD1
CASSMGTAQETQYF
TGTGCCAGTAGTATGGGGACAGCCCAAGAGACCCAGTACTTC
>once|TRBJ2-7|TRBV5-4|TRBD1
CASSFRGQGDEQYF
TGTGCCAGCAGCTTCAGGGGGCAAGGTGACGAGCAGTACTTC
>.|TRBJ1-5|TRBV30|.
CAWRGGDHQPQHF
TGTGCCTGGAGAGGAGGGGATCATCAGCCCCAGCATTTT
>.|TRBJ1-1|TRBV3-1/TRBV3-2|.
CASSRNTEAFF
TGTGCCAGCAGTCGGAACACTGAAGCTTTCTTT
>.|TRBJ2-2|TRBV27|TRBD1
CASSSDRGSAGELFF
TGTGCCAGCAGTTCCGACAGGGGATCTGCCGGGGAGCTGTTTTTT
>.|TRBJ2-1|TRBV7-9|TRBD2
CASSAGTTSEQFF
TGTGCCAGCAGCGCCGGGACTACTTCAGAGCAGTTCTTC
>.|TRBJ2-2|TRBV3-1/TRBV3-2|TRBD2
CASSRGSGRWTGELFF
TGTGCCAGCAGCCGGGGTAGCGGGAGGTGGACCGGGGAGCTGTTTTTT
>once|TRBJ1-6|TRBV30|.
CAWSVLKLNSPLHF
TGTGCCTGGAGTGTACTGAAGCTTAATTCACCCCTCCACTTT
>.|TRBJ2-5|TRBV28|TRBD2
CASSLNFGTSGQETQYF
TGTGCCAGCAGTTTAAATTTTGGGACTAGCGGCCAAGAGACCCAGTACTTC
>.|TRBJ2-3|TRBV20-1|.
CSARRADTQYF
TGCAGTGCTAGACGCGCCGATACGCAGTATTTT
>.|TRBJ1-2|TRBV6-2/TRBV6-3|TRBD1
CASSLGQGSFGYGYTF
TGTGCCAGCAGTTTGGGACAGGGGTCCTTCGGCTATGGCTACACCTTC
>once|TRBJ1-2|TRBV19|.
CASSRNRDGQSREGYTF
TGTGCCAGTAGTAGAAATCGGGACGGACAGTCCCGGGAAGGCTACACCTTC
>.|TRBJ2-6|TRBV20-1|.
CSASGGPGANVLTF
TGCAGTGCTAGTGGGGGGCCCGGGGCCAACGTCCTGACTTTC
>once|TRBJ1-1|TRBV10-1|.
CASTKGLGTEAFF
TGCGCCAGCACCAAGGGGCTGGGCACTGAAGCTTTCTTT
>.|TRBJ2-2|TRBV11-2|TRBD2
CASSSWTSANTGELFF
TGTGCCAGCAGCTCATGGACTAGCGCGAACACCGGGGAGCTGTTTTTT